The subject of this entry is one T cell receptor (beta chain). With 6 bases clipped from V and 2 bases from J, the junction kept 7 bases outside the gene matches. Looked up from germline, CDR1 is MNHNS and CDR2 is SASEGT. There are 15 residues in the CDR3. A single record per CDR3 protein comes from TCRdb applying MiXCR to the RT-PCR reads. The sample has more than 550,000 distinct CDR3 sequences; approximately 15% are singletons. The origin of this receptor is a female donor in good health, serving as a healthy control. The rearrangement links TRBV6-1 to TRBJ2-5, with TRBD2 matching over 9 bases. The specimen was memory CD4+ T cells from blood. CDR3 sequence (DNA): TGTGCCAGCAGCGTTACTAGCGGGCGACAAGAGACCCAGTACTTC. Its protein is CASSVTSGRQETQYF.